These 12 T cell receptor beta chains originate from one sample sequenced in a study of cytomegalovirus exposure and HLA in healthy donors. With 60 Vbeta and 13 Jbeta primers, the PCR was carried out. Data came from immunoSEQ multiplex PCR; TCRdb stores just in-frame clones and leaves some out. The sample contains around 140,000 clones, around 86% of which appear only once. Specimen: PBMCs. Every receptor here comes from a woman in her 50s in good health and CMV-seropositive.

Note on this clone: Other nucleotide sequences in the sample specify the same CDR3. V is TRBV10-1 and J is TRBJ2-7; TRBD2 matches 9 bases. The trim removed 6 bases at V and 7 bases at J, leaving 7 bases unmatched. CDR3 size: 13 residues. Germline V CDR1 and CDR2: WNHNN, SYGVQD (reference sequence). CDR3 sequence (DNA): TGCGCCAGCAGCCGGACTAGCGATGGGGAGCAGTACTTC. As protein: CASSRTSDGEQYF.

The chain links TRBV7-9 to TRBJ2-1, with D perhaps TRBD1 (6 bases). This CDR3 has 11 amino acids. Germline V CDR1 and CDR2: SEHNR, FQNEAQ (reference sequence). V lost 5 bases to trimming and J lost 15 bases, with 14 bases between them. The CDR3 here is CASSAQGVRFF. The CDR3 nucleotides read TGTGCCAGCAGCGCACAGGGTGTGCGGTTCTTC.

The V and J genes are TRBV2 and TRBJ1-2; TRBD1 is a possible D gene (5 bases). Germline assignment: CDR1 SNHLY and CDR2 FYNNEI. V gave up 8 bases and J gave up 3 bases, with 13 bases separating them. The CDR3 is 13 residues long. The CDR3 sequence: CASEEGEDYGYTF. The CDR3 DNA reads as TGTGCCAGCGAGGAAGGGGAGGACTATGGCTACACCTTC.

This chain uses TRBV30 with TRBJ2-1; TRBD2 agrees at 9 bases. This CDR3 is 17 amino acids long. Trimming cost V 2 bases and J 4 bases; bases outside gene matches: 12. Germline V gene data show CDR1 as GTSNPN and CDR2 as SVGIG (reference sequence). As DNA, the CDR3 is TGTGCCTGGAGTACGGCGGGGGGGTCAAGCACATACAATGAGCAGTTCTTC. It encodes CAWSTAGGSSTYNEQFF.

This chain links TRBV11-2 with TRBJ1-6; TRBD1 matches 7 bases. The CDR3 consists of 16 residues. CDR1 is SGHAT and CDR2 is FQNNGV in the germline V gene. Germline trimming cut 4 bases from V and 7 bases from J; bases unmatched to any gene: 10. CDR3: CASSSGGRPENSPLHF. CDR3 sequence (DNA): TGTGCCAGCAGCTCAGGGGGTCGCCCTGAGAATTCACCCCTCCACTTT.

This chain joins TRBV13 and TRBJ2-2; 13 nucleotides align to TRBD2. Germline V gene sequence: CDR1 PRHDT, CDR2 FYEKMQ (reference sequence). Germline trimming cut 2 bases from V and 4 bases from J; bases unmatched to any gene: 4. The CDR3 is 17 residues long. The chain's CDR3 is CASSLWGLAGSTGELFF. Written as DNA, the CDR3 is TGTGCCAGCAGCTTATGGGGACTAGCGGGGAGCACCGGGGAGCTGTTTTTT.

The rearrangement uses TRBV5-4 and TRBJ2-5; 8 bases are a match to TRBD1. The CDR3 is 13 residues long. Germline CDR1 and CDR2: SGHNT and YYREEE (reference sequence). The J segment lost 3 bases and the V segment lost 4 bases, leaving 2 bases of the junction unmatched. The CDR3 sequence is CASSVGQEETQYF. DNA of the CDR3: TGTGCCAGCAGCGTGGGACAGGAAGAGACCCAGTACTTC. The complete variable domain, with remaining parts taken from reference TRBV5-4 and TRBJ2-5, reads ETGVTQSPTHLIKTRGQQVTLRCSSQSGHNTVSWYQQALGQGPQFIFQYYREEENGRGNFPPRFSGLQFPNYSSELNVNALELDDSALYLCASSVGQEETQYFGPGTRLLVL.

This sequence joins TRBV27 and TRBJ2-7, with TRBD1 matching 8 bases. Germline V gene data show CDR1 as MNHEY and CDR2 as SMNVEV (reference sequence). V dropped 5 bases and J dropped 3; count of bases not matched to a gene: 6. There are 14 residues in the CDR3. The CDR3 spells CASSPLGQGYEQYF. CDR3 nucleotides: TGTGCCAGCAGTCCGTTAGGACAGGGCTACGAGCAGTACTTC.

The chain carries TRBV5-4 and TRBJ2-5; 11 bases line up with TRBD2. V lost 2 bases, J lost 5 bases, and 5 bases stayed unmatched. The length of the CDR3 is 15 residues. Germline V gene data show CDR1 as SGHNT and CDR2 as YYREEE (reference sequence). CDR3 region: CASSLIAGGPETQYF. CDR3 DNA: TGTGCCAGCAGCTTAATAGCGGGGGGGCCCGAGACCCAGTACTTC.

The chain uses TRBV30 and TRBJ2-1; 7 bases map to TRBD2. Germline CDR1 reads GTSNPN; CDR2 reads SVGIG (reference sequence). The CDR3 sequence is 17 residues long. V lost 3 bases and J lost 7; bases outside the gene matches: 18. Here the CDR3 reads CAWSWGLGSGTLNEQFF. The CDR3 nucleotides are TGTGCCTGGAGCTGGGGGTTAGGGAGCGGGACTCTGAATGAGCAGTTCTTC.

J is TRBJ1-1 and V is TRBV5-6, with 8 positions matching TRBD1. This CDR3 region has 13 residues. CDR1 and CDR2 (germline): SGHDT, YYEEEE. Trimming removed 0 bases from V and 5 bases from J; junction bases left unmatched: 0. The CDR3 reads CASSLGTGTEAFF. The CDR3 DNA reads TGTGCCAGCAGCTTGGGGACAGGGACTGAAGCTTTCTTT.

The table lists this clone with a count of one. The V gene is TRBV9, the J gene TRBJ1-5; D might be TRBD1 (5 bases). Germline-derived CDR1 and CDR2 are SGDLS and YYNGEE. The germline V and J ends were trimmed by 3 bases and 5 bases, with 12 bases remaining between them. The CDR3 totals 14 residues. The CDR3 coding sequence is TGTGCCAGCAGCGAAACAGGCACTTATCAGCCCCAGCATTTT. Translated, it gives CASSETGTYQPQHF.